A single sample is the source of the 24 T cell receptor beta chains below, sequenced in a study of beta chain features in type 1 diabetes. Study observations and caveats: Significant though moderate, a shortening of TCRB CDR3s appeared in all four CD4+ subsets of Type 1 diabetes patients.

Their target antigens are unknown. The study reverse transcribed the entire isolated RNA, so it sequenced expressed TCRB transcripts. Data came from immunoSEQ multiplex PCR; TCRdb stores just in-frame clones and leaves some out. The sample includes 600,000 to 700,000 clones, around 12% of them seen just once. Sample: naive CD4+ T cells from blood. These receptors came from a man aged 30-40 years with type 1 diabetes.

J is TRBJ1-6 and V is TRBV4-1; D is perhaps TRBD1 (6 bases). The CDR3 extends over 17 amino acids. Trimming removed 0 bases at V and 8 bases at J, with 17 bases between. Germline CDR1 reads MGHRA; CDR2 reads YSYEKL. The CDR3: CASSQDTVMAGDSPLHF. The DNA for the CDR3 is TGCGCCAGCAGCCAAGATACTGTAATGGCAGGGGATTCACCCCTCCACTTT.

This chain links TRBV30 with TRBJ1-2, with 7 bases aligning to TRBD1. CDR1 and CDR2 (germline): GTSNPN, SVGIG (reference sequence). This CDR3 is built from 15 residues. Here the CDR3 reads CAVTPETGFSGGYTF. The CDR3 DNA reads TGTGCAGTCACGCCCGAGACAGGGTTCAGTGGTGGCTACACCTTC.

This clone was seen only a few times. This rearrangement joins TRBV25-1 to TRBJ1-4; no firm D call. The CDR3 is 15 residues long. CDR1 is MGHDK, CDR2 SYGVNS, per germline. Between the trimmed V and J ends, which lost 5 bases and 3 bases, there was a span of 13 bases. CDR3 sequence reads: CASSTRRGANEKLFF. The CDR3 bases are TGTGCCAGCAGTACACGACGGGGAGCTAATGAAAAACTGTTTTTT.

This clone was seen only a few times. V is TRBV11-2 and J is TRBJ2-3; maybe TRBD2 (6 bases). Trimming removed 9 bases from V and 5 bases from J, with 15 bases in between. Germline-derived CDR1 and CDR2 are SGHAT and FQNNGV. The CDR3 is 13 residues long. CDR3: CASSGTAGDTQYF. The CDR3 DNA reads as TGTGCCAGTTCCGGGACTGCAGGAGATACGCAGTATTTT.

In this sample, this clone turned up a few times. The chain recombines TRBV7-2 with TRBJ1-5; the match to TRBD1 covers 7 bases. This CDR3 comprises 16 residues. V lost 7 bases, J lost 1 base, and 10 bases stayed unmatched. Germline V gene sequence: CDR1 SGHTA, CDR2 FQGNSA. The CDR3 coding sequence is TGTGCCAGCACCTATCAGGGGGTGGGCAGCAATCAGCCCCAGCATTTT. Translated: CASTYQGVGSNQPQHF. Full variable domain (remainder filled in from reference TRBV7-2 and TRBJ1-5): GAGVSQSPSNKVTEKGKDVELRCDPISGHTALYWYRQSLGQGLEFLIYFQGNSAPDKSGLPSDRFSAERTGGSVSTLTIQRTQQEDSAVYLCASTYQGVGSNQPQHFGDGTRLSIL.

This clone was counted between two and nine times. In the same sample, other DNA sequences code for this CDR3. The V call is TRBV6-5, the J call TRBJ1-2; D not resolved. The CDR3 spans 14 residues. V was cut by 3 bases and J by 0 bases, with 8 bases left in between. CDR1 is MNHEY, CDR2 SVGAGI, per germline. This chain's CDR3 is CASSYSTANYGYTF. The CDR3 DNA reads as TGTGCCAGCAGTTATTCCACCGCTAACTATGGCTACACCTTC.

The chain has TRBV19 and TRBJ1-5, with D unresolved. V lost 3 bases and J lost 6, with 12 bases in between. The CDR3 loop spans 14 amino acids. Germline CDR1 reads LNHDA; CDR2 reads SQIVND (reference sequence). The CDR3 DNA is TGTGCCAGTAGTATTGAATCATTCGGTCAGCCCCAGCATTTT. Residues: CASSIESFGQPQHF. Based on the CDR3 plus reference TRBV19 and TRBJ1-5, the full variable domain is DGGITQSPKYLFRKEGQNVTLSCEQNLNHDAMYWYRQDPGQGLRLIYYSQIVNDFQKGDIAEGYSVSREKKESFPLTVTSAQKNPTAFYLCASSIESFGQPQHFGDGTRLSIL.

V usage is TRBV4-1 and J usage is TRBJ1-5; D gene ambiguous. The ends were cut back, 2 bases at V and 4 bases at J, with 12 bases in the middle. The germline V gene has CDR1 MGHRA and CDR2 YSYEKL. CDR3 length equals 15 residues. The CDR3 protein is CASSQYPRGNQPQHF. CDR3 nucleotides: TGCGCCAGCAGCCAATATCCCCGGGGTAATCAGCCCCAGCATTTT.

J is TRBJ1-2 and V is TRBV6-5; D is unclear. Germline V lookup: CDR1 MNHEY, CDR2 SVGAGI. Trimming removed 0 bases from V and 0 bases from J, with 11 bases in between. The CDR3 extends over 16 amino acids. The chain's CDR3 is CASSYSRSGANYGYTF. The CDR3 bases are TGTGCCAGCAGTTACTCGCGGTCCGGGGCTAACTATGGCTACACCTTC.

The chain recombines TRBV10-3 with TRBJ1-2, with unresolved D. The germline V gene has CDR1 ENHRY and CDR2 SYGVKD. Trimming stripped 4 bases from V and 7 bases from J, with 10 bases between. This CDR3 region has 12 residues. The CDR3 protein is CAISGAEGGYTF. For the CDR3, the DNA is TGTGCCATCAGTGGTGCTGAGGGTGGCTACACCTTC.

This clone has more than one count but fewer than ten. The chain joins TRBV19 to TRBJ2-3; perhaps TRBD1 as D (7 bases). CDR3 length: 15 amino acids. The V gene's germline CDR1 is LNHDA and CDR2 SQIVND (reference sequence). Deletions cut 2 bases from V and 5 bases from J, with 14 bases between. CDR3 nucleotide sequence: TGTGCCAGTAGTATATCCCGACAGGGACTAGATACGCAGTATTTT. Its protein product is CASSISRQGLDTQYF.

This clone showed up just a few times. CDR3 residues: CASSPGSEETQYF. The CDR3, as DNA: TGTGCCAGCAGCCCAGGGTCCGAAGAGACCCAGTACTTC. The J gene is TRBJ2-5, the V gene TRBV7-9; a possible D gene is TRBD1 (5 bases). CDR3 length: 13 residues. The germline V gene has CDR1 SEHNR and CDR2 FQNEAQ (reference sequence). Trimming left V 5 bases short and J 3 bases short, with 10 bases between.

The chain links TRBV19 to TRBJ1-2, with TRBD1 matching 7 bases. Germline assignment: CDR1 LNHDA and CDR2 SQIVND (reference sequence). The CDR3 has 15 amino acids. Trimming took 5 bases from V and 4 from J; bases not matched to a gene: 10. This chain's CDR3 is CASSEGPGQIYGYTF. DNA for the CDR3: TGTGCCAGTAGTGAGGGACCGGGACAGATCTATGGCTACACCTTC.

V and J are TRBV7-8 and TRBJ2-1; D remains ambiguous. The CDR3 contains 15 residues. Trimming cost V 2 bases and J 0 bases, with 8 bases left between them. Germline CDR1 SGHVS, CDR2 FQNEAQ. The CDR3 loop reads CASSLRRISYNEQFF. As DNA, the CDR3 is TGTGCCAGCAGCTTACGACGGATCTCCTACAATGAGCAGTTCTTC.

The rearrangement uses TRBV9 and TRBJ2-6; TRBD1 agrees at 9 bases. The ends lost 3 bases at V and 0 bases at J; junction bases unmatched: 7. The CDR3 length is 18 residues. Germline assignment: CDR1 SGDLS and CDR2 YYNGEE. In DNA, the CDR3 is TGTGCCAGCAGCGCCTCCGGGACAGGGCTCTCTGGGGCCAACGTCCTGACTTTC. This translates into CASSASGTGLSGANVLTF.

This clone was seen a handful of times. The same CDR3 arises from other DNA sequences in this sample as well. The gene calls are TRBV6-5 and TRBJ1-6, with 9 bases matching TRBD1. Germline V gives CDR1 MNHEY, CDR2 SVGAGI. Trimming took 6 bases from V and 7 from J; bases not matched to a gene: 4. This CDR3 has 14 amino acids. For the CDR3, the DNA is TGTGCCAGCAGGAGGACAGGGGACAATTCACCCCTCCACTTT. Translating gives CASRRTGDNSPLHF.

This clone was detected a few times. The rearrangement uses TRBV30 and TRBJ1-4; 10 bases are shared with TRBD1. The CDR3 length is 16 residues. The germline CDR1 and CDR2 sequences are GTSNPN and SVGIG (reference sequence). The ends lost 5 bases at V and 0 bases at J; junction bases unmatched: 6. The CDR3 DNA follows: TGTGCCTGGGACAGGGGGCCCGGTGCAACTAATGAAAAACTGTTTTTT. Amino acids: CAWDRGPGATNEKLFF. Filled out from reference TRBV30 and TRBJ1-4, the complete variable domain reads SQTIHQWPATLVQPVGSPLSLECTVEGTSNPNLYWYRQAAGRGLQLLFYSVGIGQISSEVPQNLSASRPQDRQFILSSKKLLLSDSGFYLCAWDRGPGATNEKLFFGSGTQLSVL.

The chain uses TRBV10-3 and TRBJ1-2; D unclear. V lost 6 bases and J lost 5, with 16 bases in between. Germline V lookup: CDR1 ENHRY, CDR2 SYGVKD. The CDR3 has 14 amino acids. The CDR3 sequence: CAISPRNLGYGYTF. The CDR3 bases are TGTGCCATCAGCCCGAGAAATTTGGGATATGGCTACACCTTC.

The genes are TRBV10-1 and TRBJ1-4; D remains ambiguous. Trimming cost V 3 bases and J 0 bases, with 5 bases left between them. The CDR3 spans 14 residues. Germline CDR1 reads WNHNN; CDR2 reads SYGVQD (reference sequence). As DNA, the CDR3 is TGCGCCAGCAGTGATGCAACAACTAATGAAAAACTGTTTTTT. Protein: CASSDATTNEKLFF.

The sample holds a few counts of this clone. V and J are TRBV2 and TRBJ1-2, with D possibly matching TRBD1 (5 bases). The CDR3 loop spans 12 amino acids. The V and J ends lost 6 bases and 5 bases respectively, with 10 bases between them. Germline-derived CDR1 and CDR2 are SNHLY and FYNNEI. This chain's CDR3 is CASRPGEYGYTF. The CDR3 DNA reads as TGTGCCAGCAGGCCGGGGGAGTATGGCTACACCTTC.

This clone came up a few times. J is TRBJ2-5 and V is TRBV7-3, with 12 bases that match TRBD2. V shed 5 bases and J 4 bases; nucleotides not matched to a gene: 14. CDR1 is SGHTA, CDR2 FQGTGA, per germline. CDR3 length: 18 residues. CDR3: CASSPQPSLAGGSETQYF. CDR3 bases: TGTGCCAGCAGCCCGCAACCCTCACTAGCGGGGGGCTCAGAGACCCAGTACTTC.

V is TRBV5-1 and J is TRBJ1-6; 7 bases agree with TRBD1. The CDR3 is made up of 14 amino acids. The trim removed 4 bases at V and 9 bases at J, leaving 7 bases unmatched. Looked up from germline, CDR1 is SGHRS and CDR2 is YFSETQ. The CDR3 loop is CASSEGAMGSPLHF. CDR3 nucleotide sequence: TGCGCCAGCAGCGAGGGGGCAATGGGTTCACCCCTCCACTTT.

The J gene is TRBJ2-2, the V gene TRBV25-1, with unresolved D. Trimming cost V 4 bases and J 9 bases, with 12 bases left between them. CDR3 length: 13 residues. Germline-derived CDR1 and CDR2 are MGHDK and SYGVNS. The CDR3 DNA reads TGTGCCAGCAGTGCAGACGGTCCGTGGGAGCTGTTTTTT. This translates into CASSADGPWELFF.

A few counts support this clone. The chain carries TRBV5-1 and TRBJ2-1; weak D call: TRBD1 (5 bases). V gave up 1 base and J gave up 5 bases, with 10 bases separating them. There are 14 residues in the CDR3. Germline CDR1 is SGHRS and CDR2 is YFSETQ. DNA for the CDR3: TGCGCCAGCAGCTTGAAGGTAGGGGACAATGAGCAGTTCTTC. Translating it yields CASSLKVGDNEQFF.